This T cell receptor (beta chain) was found in a study of blood T cell repertoires in COVID-19. Study context: Acute and convalescent COVID-19 specimens originated in the United States, Italy and Spain. The cDNA or gDNA used as material had been derived from T cells, B-cell-depleted T cells, or PBMCs.

V shed 2 bases and J shed 6 bases, with 7 bases lying between them. Germline V gene lookup returns CDR1 GTSNPN and CDR2 SVGIG (reference sequence). The CDR3 consists of 11 residues. In the authors' workflow: Reference gene primer amplification gave estimated nucleated cell counts. This table comes from immunoSEQ multiplex PCR, and its TCRdb copy is limited to in-frame clones, with some not included. D and trimming come from the DNA, and the V and J calls and clone size come from that table. Seen here are roughly 60,000 clones, around 90% observed once, and the top ten hold more than 6.5%. The gene calls are TRBV30 and TRBJ1-1, with D unresolved. This TCR derives from a human donor with active COVID-19. The donor label of this sample is uncertain. Sequencing input: peripheral blood. The CDR3 DNA follows: TGTGCCTGGAGTTTGTATCCTGAAGCTTTCTTT. It is translated as CAWSLYPEAFF. The entire variable domain, with the rest obtained from reference TRBV30 and TRBJ1-1, is as follows: SQTIHQWPATLVQPVGSPLSLECTVEGTSNPNLYWYRQAAGRGLQLLFYSVGIGQISSEVPQNLSASRPQDRQFILSSKKLLLSDSGFYLCAWSLYPEAFFGQGTRLTVV.